This T cell receptor beta chain was profiled in a study of OX40 agonist ivuxolimab in advanced cancers. Study observations and caveats: Mean expanded clone counts were higher in CD8+ than CD4+ T cells.

Libraries were prepared by immunoSEQ multiplex PCR; TCRdb keeps only in-frame clonotypes and omits some of them. The data contain around 84,000 clones, 70% to 85% of them singletons. About this clone itself: Its antigen remains unidentified.

The CDR3 has 14 residues. Germline CDR1 and CDR2: SNHLY and FYNNEI. Trimming removed 6 bases at V and 1 base at J, with 10 bases between. The source is an adult with an advanced solid tumor such as melanoma, head and neck, liver or kidney cancer. The sample was CD4+ or CD8+ T cells sorted from blood, taken in a trial of the OX40 agonist ivuxolimab. The genes are TRBV2 and TRBJ1-5; a weak D match, TRBD1 (6 bases). The CDR3 sequence: CASRDRVSNQPQHF. CDR3 sequence (DNA): TGTGCCAGCAGGGACAGAGTGAGCAATCAGCCCCAGCATTTT.